This is a list of T cell receptor beta chains from one sample in a study of OX40 agonist ivuxolimab in advanced cancers. TCRdb's table, derived via immunoSEQ multiplex PCR, lists solely in-frame clones and lacks some. The sample yields some 66,000 clones, 85% seen once. The material was CD4+ or CD8+ T cells sorted from blood, obtained in a trial of the OX40 agonist ivuxolimab. These receptors originate from an adult with an advanced solid tumor such as melanoma, head and neck, liver or kidney cancer. Each CDR3 is given with its conserved first and last residue. The D gene is left open where the match is weak. Clone size is shown for a subset of rows, as once, few, many or a class of expanded clone.

d_call	v_call	clone_size	j_call	cdr3_nt	cdr3_aa
-	TRBV9	-	TRBJ2-5	TGTGCCAGCAGCCAGGGTCCCGCGAAGGGGACCCAGTACTTC	CASSQGPAKGTQYF
-	TRBV5-6	-	TRBJ1-1	TGTGCCAGCACGATTATGTTGAACACTGAAGCTTTCTTT	CASTIMLNTEAFF
-	TRBV29-1	-	TRBJ2-7	TGCAGCGTTCGTCGGGGGTCCACCGAGCAGTACTTC	CSVRRGSTEQYF
-	TRBV4-1	-	TRBJ1-1	TGCGCCAGCAGCCAACCTACCGTGGGGACTGAAGCTTTCTTT	CASSQPTVGTEAFF
-	TRBV6-1	once	TRBJ2-3	TGTGCCAGCAGTCTAGAGAGTCGAGGCACAGATACGCAGTATTTT	CASSLESRGTDTQYF
TRBD1	TRBV10-3	-	TRBJ1-2	TGTGCCATCAGTCCTCAGGACAATGGACAGGGGCCTACCTTC	CAISPQDNGQGPTF
-	TRBV29-1	once	TRBJ2-1	TGCAGCGTTGCCAGGGGACGGGCCTACAATGAGCAGTTCTTC	CSVARGRAYNEQFF
-	TRBV5-6	once	TRBJ1-2	TGTGCCAGCAGCTTGGTGGGGCGGCCAGACTATGGCTACACCTTC	CASSLVGRPDYGYTF
TRBD2	TRBV7-3	-	TRBJ2-3	TGTGCCAGCAGCGGGGGACTAGCGGGATCTCTCAGCACAGATACGCAGTATTTT	CASSGGLAGSLSTDTQYF
-	TRBV7-6	-	TRBJ1-1	TGTGCCAGCAGCCGATCTGAGGAAACTGAAGCTTTCTTT	CASSRSEETEAFF
-	TRBV29-1	-	TRBJ1-2	TGCAGCTTCCTTTGGGGCAACTATGGCTACACCTTC	CSFLWGNYGYTF
TRBD2	TRBV6-1	-	TRBJ2-7	TGTGCCAGCAGAGGGACTAGCGGGCCTGGCGAGCAGTACTTC	CASRGTSGPGEQYF
TRBD2	TRBV6-5	-	TRBJ2-1	TGTGCCAGCAGTTACCATATACTAGCGGGAGGAAGAGAGCAGTTCTTC	CASSYHILAGGREQFF
-	TRBV2	once	TRBJ2-1	TGTGCCAGCAGCATCCACTCACTGGGGGACTGGGACAATGAGCAGTTCTTC	CASSIHSLGDWDNEQFF
-	TRBV19	few	TRBJ1-1	TGTGCCACCACCTACGGAGGGAAAACTGAAGCTTTCTTT	CATTYGGKTEAFF
-	TRBV9	-	TRBJ1-4	TGTGCCAGCAGCGTAGGATCCCGGACTAATGAAAAACTGTTTTTT	CASSVGSRTNEKLFF
-	TRBV5-1	-	TRBJ2-1	TGCGCCAGCAGCTTGGGGGTTCGGGACAATGAGCAGTTCTTC	CASSLGVRDNEQFF
TRBD2	TRBV19	-	TRBJ2-3	TGTGCCAGCAGCGGGAGGGCCTCCGTAGATACGCAGTATTTT	CASSGRASVDTQYF
TRBD2	TRBV9	-	TRBJ2-2	TGTGCCAGCAGCTTGGCGGGGGTGGCCGGGGAGCTGTTTTTT	CASSLAGVAGELFF
TRBD1	TRBV28	few	TRBJ1-2	TGTGCCAGCAGTTTATCCGGGACAGACTATGGCTACACCTTC	CASSLSGTDYGYTF
TRBD1	TRBV6-1	-	TRBJ2-3	TGTGCCAGCAGTGAAAGAGGACAGGGTGTAACAGATACGCAGTATTTT	CASSERGQGVTDTQYF
-	TRBV7-6	-	TRBJ1-3	TGTGCCAGCAGCTTCGGGACGGTGGGAAACACCATATATTTT	CASSFGTVGNTIYF
TRBD2	TRBV7-2	-	TRBJ2-1	TGTGCCAGCAGCTTGGGACTAGCGGGGGGAATCTATGAGCAGTTCTTC	CASSLGLAGGIYEQFF
-	TRBV19	-	TRBJ1-1	TGTGCCAGTAGTATAACTTTGACTGAAGCTTTCTTT	CASSITLTEAFF
-	TRBV2	-	TRBJ1-1	TGTGCCAGCATGGGGGGGAACACTGAAGCTTTCTTT	CASMGGNTEAFF
TRBD1	TRBV19	-	TRBJ1-5	TGTGCCAGTAGTATGCTGACAGGGAATCAGCCCCAGCATTTT	CASSMLTGNQPQHF
TRBD2	TRBV5-8	-	TRBJ2-3	TGTGCCAGCAGCTTGGCCTGGCTAGCGGGGGGGCCCGATACGCAGTATTTT	CASSLAWLAGGPDTQYF
-	TRBV19	-	TRBJ1-5	TGTGCCAGTAGTATGGGAGGCGGGCAGCCCCAGCATTTT	CASSMGGGQPQHF
-	TRBV30	once	TRBJ1-2	TGTGCCTGGAGTGTCTGGGGGTCTAACTATGGCTACACCTTC	CAWSVWGSNYGYTF
-	TRBV6-5	-	TRBJ2-7	TGTGCCAGCAGTTACTCATCGGCGAGCAGATACGAGCAGTACTTC	CASSYSSASRYEQYF
-	TRBV7-2	once	TRBJ2-2	TGTGCCAGCAGCTTAAGGTCCGCGGCAGGGATCACCGGGGAGCTGTTTTTT	CASSLRSAAGITGELFF
-	TRBV11-1	-	TRBJ2-7	TGTGCCAGCAGCTTAGGACAGACCTACGAGCAGTACTTC	CASSLGQTYEQYF
-	TRBV6-1	once	TRBJ2-7	TGTGCCAGCAGTGAATTTGGGACATACAACTACGAGCAGTACTTC	CASSEFGTYNYEQYF
-	TRBV11-2	-	TRBJ2-5	TGTGCCAGCAGCTTAAAGGGCGGGCAGGGGGAGACCCAGTACTTC	CASSLKGGQGETQYF
-	TRBV5-8	-	TRBJ1-2	TGTGCCAGCAGCGCCGCGAGGGTCTATGGCTACACCTTC	CASSAARVYGYTF
-	TRBV5-1	-	TRBJ1-1	TGCGCCAGCAGCTTAACAGTGAACACTGAAGCTTTCTTT	CASSLTVNTEAFF
-	TRBV11-2	-	TRBJ2-7	TGTGCCAGCAGCTTGTGGGGATCCTACGAGCAGTACTTC	CASSLWGSYEQYF
TRBD1	TRBV11-2	-	TRBJ2-7	TGTGCCAGCAGCACAGGGGTGGACTACGAGCAGTACTTC	CASSTGVDYEQYF
TRBD2	TRBV13	-	TRBJ2-1	TGTGCCAGCAGCTTAGGTGGGCGGGAGGCTGACAATGAGCAGTTCTTC	CASSLGGREADNEQFF
-	TRBV7-9	few	TRBJ1-5	TGTGCCAGCAGCTCAGCATCCGGCAATCAGCCCCAGCATTTT	CASSSASGNQPQHF
-	TRBV11-2	-	TRBJ2-3	TGTGCCAGCAGCCTGTTTGTTGGAGGGGCCTCAGATACGCAGTATTTT	CASSLFVGGASDTQYF
-	TRBV5-1	once	TRBJ2-3	TGCGCCAGCAGGTCGACAGCGATTAGCACAGATACGCAGTATTTT	CASRSTAISTDTQYF
-	TRBV4-1	-	TRBJ1-5	TGCGCCAGCAGCCAGGGTAGCAATCAGCCCCAGCATTTT	CASSQGSNQPQHF